This T cell receptor (beta chain) was retrieved from a study of OX40 agonist ivuxolimab in advanced cancers. The assay was immunoSEQ multiplex PCR, and TCRdb's table has in-frame clones only and misses some. Of over 15,000 clones in the sample, about 80% were seen once. The sequencing here drew on CD4+ or CD8+ T cells sorted from blood, taken in a trial of the OX40 agonist ivuxolimab. This sequence was found in an adult with an advanced solid tumor such as melanoma, head and neck, liver or kidney cancer.

This CDR3 reads CASSSREGTAFF. The CDR3 DNA is TGTGCCAGCAGCTCTAGGGAGGGCACAGCTTTCTTT. The V and J genes are TRBV11-2 and TRBJ1-1; D is ambiguous. V shed 4 bases and J shed 10 bases, with 13 bases lying between them. In germline, CDR1 is SGHAT, CDR2 FQNNGV. The CDR3 totals 12 residues.